The present T cell receptor beta chain was sequenced within a study of T cell clonality in common variable immunodeficiency. The table came from immunoSEQ multiplex PCR; TCRdb's copy has only in-frame clones and leaves some out. Found here are roughly 9,900 clones, no singletons; the ten largest cover about 6%. Whole-study findings and limits: Fewer TCRbeta clones were shared among CVID subjects than controls. Fewer deletions and N-nucleotide insertions were reportedly seen in common variable immunodeficiency TCR beta sequences.

There are 15 residues in the CDR3. Looked up from germline, CDR1 is SEHNR and CDR2 is FQNEAQ (reference sequence). V dropped 5 bases and J dropped 3; count of bases not matched to a gene: 5. This clone was counted between two and nine times. What it binds is unknown. The sequenced fragment ends 3 residues before the CDR3 boundary, so the rest is inferred from the germline J gene. This rearrangement joins TRBV7-9 to TRBJ2-3; 10 bases align to TRBD2. The sample consisted of peripheral blood mononuclear cells. The receptor was derived from a human donor with common variable immunodeficiency. CDR3 sequence: CASSVTSGTTDTQYF. CDR3 DNA, as far as it was read: TGTGCCAGCAGCGTAACTAGCGGGACTACAGATACG.